This T cell receptor beta chain stems from a study of T-cell reconstitution after alpha-beta-depleted transplantation in children. This clonotype has a handful of counts. During its preparation, the TCRbeta library received unique molecular identifiers. TCRdb used MiXCR to reprocess the PCR reads, holding one entry per CDR3 protein. The sample holds under 140,000 distinct CDR3 sequences; 10% are singletons and the top ten take around 8.2%. The V and J ends lost 5 bases and 4 bases respectively, with 25 bases between them. This CDR3 comprises 18 residues. Germline V gene lookup returns CDR1 SGHVS and CDR2 FNYEAQ.

Material: PBMCs from the stem cell graft donor, obtained from the stem cell graft. This clonotype was sampled from a human donor who donated a stem cell graft to a child with acute lymphoblastic leukemia. This rearrangement joins TRBV7-6 to TRBJ2-3; possibly TRBD2 for D (6 bases). CDR3 protein: CASSPLGSSEGTADTQYF. CDR3 coding DNA: TGTGCCAGCAGCCCCCTAGGGAGTTCGGAGGGGACCGCAGATACGCAGTATTTT.